The clone carrying this T cell receptor beta chain has more than one count but fewer than ten. Germline V lookup: CDR1 SQVTM, CDR2 ANQGSEA. The CDR3 has 14 amino acids. J was trimmed by 7 bases and V by 5 bases; bases with no gene match: 5. The data derive from a study of blood T cell repertoires in COVID-19. Study in general: Italy, Spain and the United States were the sources of the convalescent and acute COVID-19 samples. From T cells, B-cell-depleted T cells, or PBMCs came the material, which was cDNA or gDNA.

Authors' processing steps: For nucleated cells, counts were estimated from reference gene primer amplification. The assay was immunoSEQ multiplex PCR, and TCRdb's table has in-frame clones only and misses some. D and trimming were read from the DNA, whereas the V and J calls and clone size are those reported in that table. The repertoire holds just over 60,000 clones, approximately 79% seen once, with 15% to 20% in the top ten. Sequencing was carried out using peripheral blood. This clonotype originated in a man aged 60-69 years with acute or convalescent COVID-19. V is TRBV29-1 and J is TRBJ2-2, with 12 bases matching TRBD2. The CDR3 coding sequence is TGCAGCGTTCGACTAGCGGGAGAAATCGGGGAGCTGTTTTTT. This sequence encodes CSVRLAGEIGELFF.